This section outlines one T cell receptor beta chain sequence together with its context. The data derive from a study of T cell changes during pregnancy in multiple sclerosis. Germline V gives CDR1 MNHEY, CDR2 SMNVEV (reference sequence). The CDR3 covers 13 residues. Trimming left V 7 bases short and J 0 bases short, with 8 bases between. Assay used: immunoSEQ multiplex PCR; TCRdb lists only in-frame clones, some missing. The sample includes 60,000 to 70,000 clones, 80% to 95% seen only once; the top ten take more than 2.5%. The rearrangement joins TRBV27 to TRBJ2-3; a weak D match, TRBD2 (5 bases). The input for sequencing was peripheral blood, taken in the second trimester of pregnancy. This receptor was obtained from a female donor in good health, enrolled as a control in a pregnancy study. CDR3 amino acids: CASKGGSTDTQYF. The DNA for the CDR3 is TGTGCCAGCAAGGGCGGGAGCACAGATACGCAGTATTTT.